This TCR beta chain was sequenced for a study of blood T cell repertoires in COVID-19. Whole-study context: T cells, B-cell-depleted T cells, or PBMCs supplied cDNA or gDNA.

Source study methods: Reference gene primer amplification in the assay estimated nucleated cell counts. Using immunoSEQ multiplex PCR, the repertoire was profiled, and TCRdb retains in-frame clones only, with some absent. V and J calls and clone size are those listed in that table; D and trimming were worked out from the DNA. The data show around 150,000 clones, about 80% seen once. Sequenced input: peripheral blood. This sequence was found in a man in his fifties with acute or convalescent COVID-19.

CDR3 sequence: CASSRTGQTDQPQHF. DNA for the CDR3: TGTGCCAGCAGCCGGACAGGGCAAACTGATCAGCCCCAGCATTTT. The chain recombines TRBV28 with TRBJ1-5; 8 bases match TRBD1. The CDR3 runs to 15 residues. CDR1 is MDHEN, CDR2 SYDVKM, per germline. With V trimmed by 6 bases and J by 5 bases, 9 bases remained unmatched.